The rows below give T cell receptor beta chains drawn from one sample of a study of blood T cell repertoires in COVID-19. TCRdb's table, derived via immunoSEQ multiplex PCR, lists solely in-frame clones and lacks some. The table shows about 190,000 clones, with roughly 83% occurring only once. The source material was PBMCs or T cells enriched from blood (not recorded which). These receptors all come from a woman aged 25 to 45 who had recovered from COVID-19. The CDR3 runs from the conserved cysteine through the conserved F or W. The D gene is left open where the match is weak. Size is omitted from some rows. Given values are once, few, many or a class for expanded clones.

V,size,J,D,DNA,CDR3
TRBV11-2,-,TRBJ1-4,-,TGTGCCAGCAGCTTAAATTTTGAGGGAGCAGAGCCTTTTAAAAAACTGTTTTTT,CASSLNFEGAEPFKKLFF
TRBV28,-,TRBJ1-5,-,TGTGCCAGCAGCTCGGACACCCCTCCGAATCAGCCCCAGCATTTT,CASSSDTPPNQPQHF
TRBV5-8,-,TRBJ1-3,-,TGTGCCAGCAGCCCCGGGACACATTTGGGAAACACCATATATTTT,CASSPGTHLGNTIYF
TRBV19,-,TRBJ2-2,-,TGTGCCAGTAGATCCGGGACACAGAACACCGGGGAGCTGTTTTTT,CASRSGTQNTGELFF
TRBV5-4,many,TRBJ1-1,TRBD1,TGTGCCAGCAGCTTGGGCAGGGGGATTGGCACTGAAGCTTTCTTT,CASSLGRGIGTEAFF
TRBV29-1,-,TRBJ2-2,-,TGCAGCGTTGGGAACAGTGGGGAGCTGTTTTTT,CSVGNSGELFF
TRBV9,-,TRBJ2-2,TRBD2,TGTGCCAGCAGCGTAGTTAGCGGGGGGGCCGGGGAGCTGTTTTTT,CASSVVSGGAGELFF
TRBV7-3,once,TRBJ2-2,TRBD2,TGTGCCAGCAGCTCGAACGGACTAGCGGGGACGAACACCGGGGAGCTGTTTTTT,CASSSNGLAGTNTGELFF
TRBV27,many,TRBJ1-1,TRBD1,TGTGCCAGCAGTTTATCCGGACAGGGGAAGGCTGAAGCTTTCTTT,CASSLSGQGKAEAFF
TRBV5-4,-,TRBJ1-5,-,TGTGCCAGCAGCTGGGGGGACGCTTGGGAATGGCAGCCCCAGCATTTT,CASSWGDAWEWQPQHF
TRBV15,-,TRBJ2-4,-,TGTGCCACCGGGCAGGGGCAATCCAAAAACATTCAGTACTTC,CATGQGQSKNIQYF
TRBV6-2/TRBV6-3,-,TRBJ2-7,-,TGTGCCAGCAGTTACTCAGGGGTGGGATACGAGCAGTACTTC,CASSYSGVGYEQYF
TRBV28,-,TRBJ1-2,TRBD1,TGTGCCAGCAGTCCCCCCCGGACAGGGTTCGGTTATGGCTACACCTTC,CASSPPRTGFGYGYTF
TRBV5-1,-,TRBJ2-5,TRBD2,TGCGCCAGCAGCCCTAGGACTAGCGGGGCCGGCACCCAGTACTTC,CASSPRTSGAGTQYF